This T cell receptor (beta chain) was documented in a study of blood T cell repertoires in COVID-19. Across the study: COVID-19 samples, acute and convalescent, were from the United States, Italy and Spain.

Original data processing: Amplified reference gene primers provided the basis for estimating nucleated cell counts. TCRdb's copy holds only in-frame clones and misses some; the assay was immunoSEQ multiplex PCR. Clonal size and the V and J genes are those of that table, whereas D and trimming came from the DNA. Of about 240,000 clones in the sample, roughly 90% are singletons; the top ten hold 2% to 3%. The V and J ends lost 4 bases and 5 bases, in that order; junction bases with no gene match: 6. This CDR3 has 15 amino acids. Germline CDR1 ENHRY, CDR2 SYGVKD. Study members were between about 18 and 89 years old and lived in around 24 US regions. Clinical histories supplied by participants themselves formed the basis of cohort assignment.

Sequenced: PBMCs or T cells enriched from blood (not recorded which). The chain has TRBV10-3 and TRBJ2-5, with 11 bases identical to TRBD2. This TCR came from a woman under 40 with acute COVID-19. As DNA, the CDR3 is TGTGCCATCAGTGGTTTACTAGCGGGGGTGGAGACCCAGTACTTC. Amino acids: CAISGLLAGVETQYF.